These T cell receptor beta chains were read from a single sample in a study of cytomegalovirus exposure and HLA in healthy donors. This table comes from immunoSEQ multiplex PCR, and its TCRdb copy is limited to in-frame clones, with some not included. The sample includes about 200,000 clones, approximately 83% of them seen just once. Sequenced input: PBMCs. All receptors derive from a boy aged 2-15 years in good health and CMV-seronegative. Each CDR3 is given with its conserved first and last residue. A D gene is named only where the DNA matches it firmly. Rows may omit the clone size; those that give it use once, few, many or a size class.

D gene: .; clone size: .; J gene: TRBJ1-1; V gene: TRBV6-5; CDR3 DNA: TGTGCCAGCAGTTGGGGGCGGGCCACTGAAGCTTTCTTT; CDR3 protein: CASSWGRATEAFF
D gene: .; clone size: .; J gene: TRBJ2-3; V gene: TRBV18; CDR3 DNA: TGTGCCAGCTCGCAGGACTGGATTCAAAGCACAGATACGCAGTATTTT; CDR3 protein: CASSQDWIQSTDTQYF
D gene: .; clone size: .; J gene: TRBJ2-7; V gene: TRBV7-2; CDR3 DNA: TGTGCCAGCAGCCCAGGGGTTGGCGAGCAGTACTTC; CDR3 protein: CASSPGVGEQYF
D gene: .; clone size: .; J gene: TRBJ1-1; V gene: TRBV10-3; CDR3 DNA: TGTGCCATCAGTGAGCGAGAGAGGAACACTGAAGCTTTCTTT; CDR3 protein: CAISERERNTEAFF
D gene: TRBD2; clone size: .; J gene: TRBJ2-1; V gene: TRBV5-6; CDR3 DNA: TGTGCCAGCAGCTTCGGACTAGCGGGAGGGGGCTCCTACAATGAGCAGTTCTTC; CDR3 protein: CASSFGLAGGGSYNEQFF
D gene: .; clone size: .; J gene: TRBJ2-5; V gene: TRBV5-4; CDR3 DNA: TGTGCCAGCAGCTTGGGGGCCGATAGGGGCAGGGAAGAGACCCAGTACTTC; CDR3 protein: CASSLGADRGREETQYF
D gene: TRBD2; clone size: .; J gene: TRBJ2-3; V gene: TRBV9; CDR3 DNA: TGTGCCAGCAGCGTAGGGGGGGGGAACACAGATACGCAGTATTTT; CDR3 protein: CASSVGGGNTDTQYF
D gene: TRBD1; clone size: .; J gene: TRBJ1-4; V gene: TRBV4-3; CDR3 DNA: TGCGCCAGCAGCCAAGGACAGGGTGATTTGAGGAAACTGTTTTTT; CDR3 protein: CASSQGQGDLRKLFF
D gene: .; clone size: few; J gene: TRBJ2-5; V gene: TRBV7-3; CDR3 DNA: TGTGCCAGCAGCTTAAACCGGGGTGTAGGGGAGACCCAGTACTTC; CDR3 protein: CASSLNRGVGETQYF
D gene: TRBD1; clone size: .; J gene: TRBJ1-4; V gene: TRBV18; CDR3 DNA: TGTGCCAGCTCACCACTGACAGGGGCAACTAATGAAAAACTGTTTTTT; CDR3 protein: CASSPLTGATNEKLFF
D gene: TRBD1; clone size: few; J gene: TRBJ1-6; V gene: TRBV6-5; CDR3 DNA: TGTGCCAGCAGTTACTCGAGGCGGACAGGGCCCTCACCCCTCCACTTT; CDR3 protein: CASSYSRRTGPSPLHF
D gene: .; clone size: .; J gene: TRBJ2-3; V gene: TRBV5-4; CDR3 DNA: TGTGCCAGCCGGAGGGATACAGATACGCAGTATTTT; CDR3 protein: CASRRDTDTQYF
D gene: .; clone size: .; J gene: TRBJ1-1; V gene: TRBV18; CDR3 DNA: TGTGCCAGCTCACGGACCAGGTTGAGCGTGGACAGATCCAATTTACGGGACACTGAAGCTTTCTTT; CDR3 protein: CASSRTRLSVDRSNLRDTEAFF
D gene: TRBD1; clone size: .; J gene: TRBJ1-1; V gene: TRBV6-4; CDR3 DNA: TGTGCCAGCAGAGCCAACAGGGGCCGCGAAGCTTTCTTT; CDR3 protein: CASRANRGREAFF
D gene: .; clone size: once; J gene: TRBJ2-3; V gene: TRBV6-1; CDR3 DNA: TGTGCCAGCGTCAGGGGGAGGTCTACGCAGTATTTT; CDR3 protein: CASVRGRSTQYF
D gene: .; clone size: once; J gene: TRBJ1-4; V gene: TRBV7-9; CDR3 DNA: TGTGCCAGCTCACAGACCGATAATGAAAAACTGTTTTTT; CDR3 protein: CASSQTDNEKLFF
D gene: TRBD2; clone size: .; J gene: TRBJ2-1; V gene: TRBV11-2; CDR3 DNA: TGTGCCAGCAGCTGGGGACTAGCGGGGGGGCCTGAGTTCTTC; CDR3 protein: CASSWGLAGGPEFF
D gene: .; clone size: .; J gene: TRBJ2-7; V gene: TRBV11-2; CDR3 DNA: TGTGCCAGCAGCTTTCCTAAGAGATCCTACGAGCAGTACTTC; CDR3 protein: CASSFPKRSYEQYF
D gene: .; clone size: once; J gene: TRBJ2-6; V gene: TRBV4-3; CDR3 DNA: TGCGCCAGCAGCCAAGAGTCTGCTACTCTGAGGGCCAACGTCCTGACTTTC; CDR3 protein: CASSQESATLRANVLTF
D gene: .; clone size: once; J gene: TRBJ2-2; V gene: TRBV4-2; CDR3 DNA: TGTGCCAGCAGCCAATTAGCCGCTACGAACACCGGGGAGCTGTTTTTT; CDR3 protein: CASSQLAATNTGELFF
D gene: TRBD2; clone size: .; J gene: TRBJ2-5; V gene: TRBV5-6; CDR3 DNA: TGTGCCAGCAAGTTCGGGGGGGAAAAGACCCAGTACTTC; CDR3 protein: CASKFGGEKTQYF
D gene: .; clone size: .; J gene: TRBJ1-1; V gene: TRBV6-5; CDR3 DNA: TGTGCCAGCAGTTGGACGGATGGCGGGGAAGCTTTCTTT; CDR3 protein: CASSWTDGGEAFF
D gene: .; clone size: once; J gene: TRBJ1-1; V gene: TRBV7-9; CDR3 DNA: TGTGCCAGCAGCCAGTCGAACACTGAAGCTTTCTTT; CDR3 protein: CASSQSNTEAFF
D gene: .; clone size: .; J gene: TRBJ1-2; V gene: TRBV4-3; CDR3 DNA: TGCGCCAGCAGCCAAAGGGAGGGGCAGCTTTTTGGCTATGGCTACACCTTC; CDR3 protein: CASSQREGQLFGYGYTF
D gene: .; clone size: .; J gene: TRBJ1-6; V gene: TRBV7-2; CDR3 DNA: TGTGCCAGCAGCTTAGGAGGGGGAAATAATTCACCCCTCCACTTT; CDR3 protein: CASSLGGGNNSPLHF
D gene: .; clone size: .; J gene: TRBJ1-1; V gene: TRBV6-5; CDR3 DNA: TGTGCCAGCAGTACCTCGGTACTGAACACTGAAGCTTTCTTT; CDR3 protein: CASSTSVLNTEAFF
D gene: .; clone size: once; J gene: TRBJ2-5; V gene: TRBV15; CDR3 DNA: TGTGCCACCAGCAGAGCTGCGCCGGGAGAGACCCAGTACTTC; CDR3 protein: CATSRAAPGETQYF